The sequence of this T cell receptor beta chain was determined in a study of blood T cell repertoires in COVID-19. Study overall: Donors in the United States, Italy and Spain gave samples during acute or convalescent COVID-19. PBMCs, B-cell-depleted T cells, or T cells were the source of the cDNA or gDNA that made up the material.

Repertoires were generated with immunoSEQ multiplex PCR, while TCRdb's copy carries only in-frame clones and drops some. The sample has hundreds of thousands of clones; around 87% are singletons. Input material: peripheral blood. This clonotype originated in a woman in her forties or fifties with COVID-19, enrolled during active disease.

The CDR3 sequence: CASSSRQGAGNQPQHF. DNA of the CDR3: TGTGCCAGCAGCTCAAGACAGGGGGCCGGCAATCAGCCCCAGCATTTT. The V and J genes are TRBV7-8 and TRBJ1-5, with 10 bases lining up with TRBD1. The length of the CDR3 is 16 residues. V shed 4 bases and J 2 bases; nucleotides not matched to a gene: 5. Germline V gene data show CDR1 as SGHVS and CDR2 as FQNEAQ.